This record covers a single TCR beta chain. What it recognizes is unknown. The data were taken from a study of T cell responses to AZD1222 COVID-19 vaccine. CDR3 length: 13 amino acids. Trimming removed 3 bases at V and 4 bases at J, with 9 bases between. The V gene's germline CDR1 is LNHDA and CDR2 SQIVND (reference sequence). The data were produced by immunoSEQ multiplex PCR, yet TCRdb's version contains in-frame clones alone and is incomplete. Of some 140,000 clones listed, roughly 82% are singletons. Study-wide results and limits: Spike-wide coverage was observed for vaccine-associated CD4 TCRs, with dominant responses at 160-218 and 743-854. A mostly white British donor set with more females was recruited, and clonal diversity was possibly underestimated. Per reports, nearly half of all spike-specific TCRs target regions that are unmutated in variants.

The V gene is TRBV19, the J gene TRBJ1-1; a possible D gene is TRBD1 (5 bases). The receptor comes from an adult in good health. The sample here was peripheral blood, taken on day 0 of AZD1222 vaccination. Here the CDR3 reads CASSMGGGTEAFF. The CDR3 DNA is TGTGCCAGTAGTATGGGCGGGGGCACTGAAGCTTTCTTT. The entire variable domain, with the rest obtained from reference TRBV19 and TRBJ1-1, is as follows: DGGITQSPKYLFRKEGQNVTLSCEQNLNHDAMYWYRQDPGQGLRLIYYSQIVNDFQKGDIAEGYSVSREKKESFPLTVTSAQKNPTAFYLCASSMGGGTEAFFGQGTRLTVV.